The 13 T cell receptor beta chains below come from one sample, sequenced in a study of CD8 T cells in ankylosing spondylitis (dated by TCRdb to between 2016 and 2019). Study-wide conclusions, independent of this receptor: A TCR beta motif of 8 or 9 highly homologous amino acid variants appeared characteristic of blood from ankylosing spondylitis patients.

Receptor libraries were prepared by 5' RACE. Sequencing relied on an Illumina HiSeq 2500. Using fastp trimming at Q25 and MiXCR clonotype assembly, TCRdb reanalyzed the public sequencing data and kept in-frame beta chains. Each entry is one CDR3 protein sequence, shown with its most common DNA and genes. The sample table lists fewer than 400,000 distinct CDR3 sequences, roughly 8% of them with a count of one. The top ten constitute more than 14% of the sample. Antigen specificity for these receptors is unknown. The sample was blood, either unsorted or a sorted T cell fraction (not recorded which). The receptors were sampled from a male donor with ankylosing spondylitis.

This clonotype was picked up many times. The genes are TRBV11-1 and TRBJ2-1; 10 bases line up with TRBD1. J gave up 1 base and V 5 bases, and 5 bases lay outside the gene matches. CDR1 and CDR2 (germline): SGHAT, FQDESV (reference sequence). This CDR3 is built from 16 residues. CDR3 in DNA: TGTGCCAGCAGCCGGACAGGGGGAGAATCCTACAATGAGCAGTTCTTC. It codes for CASSRTGGESYNEQFF.

This clonotype was observed many times. V and J are TRBV12-3 or TRBV12-4 and TRBJ2-3; D is unclear. The CDR3 extends over 13 amino acids. V shed 5 bases and J shed 4 bases, with 10 bases lying between them. The DNA of the CDR3 is TGTGCCAGCAGTATCCGAGGATCAGATACGCAGTATTTT. Its protein is CASSIRGSDTQYF.

This clonotype was seen ten or more times. The chain uses TRBV12-3 or TRBV12-4 and TRBJ2-7; 7 bases are shared with TRBD1. The length of the CDR3 is 14 residues. The J segment lost 1 base and the V segment lost 6 bases, leaving 6 bases of the junction unmatched. CDR3 coding DNA: TGTGCCAGCAGGCAAGAGACAGGGTCCTACGAGCAGTACTTC. This encodes CASRQETGSYEQYF.

The chain combines TRBV7-9 with TRBJ2-2; maybe TRBD1 (6 bases). The CDR3 spans 17 residues. V was clipped by 4 bases and J by 1 base, with 16 bases between them. Germline V lookup: CDR1 SEHNR, CDR2 FQNEAQ (reference sequence). CDR3 region: CASSSPSGTKNTGELFF. The CDR3 DNA reads as TGTGCCAGCAGCTCCCCCTCCGGGACAAAGAACACCGGGGAGCTGTTTTTT.

The rearrangement joins TRBV20-1 to TRBJ2-7; the match to TRBD2 covers 7 bases. The germline gives CDR1 DFQATT, CDR2 SNEGSKA (reference sequence). V dropped 0 bases and J dropped 0; count of bases not matched to a gene: 8. The CDR3 covers 16 residues. CDR3 DNA sequence: TGCAGTGCTAGAGAAGTAGCGGGTCGAAGCTCCTACGAGCAGTACTTC. This gives the protein CSAREVAGRSSYEQYF.

This clonotype was seen more than once but under ten times. The genes are TRBV24-1 and TRBJ2-7; either TRBD1 or TRBD2 may supply D (6 bases each). This CDR3 contains 16 residues. Deletions cut 1 base from V and 2 bases from J, with 14 bases between. The germline V gene has CDR1 KGHDR and CDR2 SFDVKD. The CDR3 region has the DNA TGTGCCACCAGTGATTTAGGGGGGACCCTTCCCTACGAGCAGTACTTC. Residues: CATSDLGGTLPYEQYF.

Many counts were recorded for this clonotype. The rearrangement joins TRBV12-3 or TRBV12-4 to TRBJ1-1; D is ambiguous. Trimming removed 5 bases from V and 5 bases from J, with 9 bases in between. This CDR3 spans 12 amino acids. The CDR3 DNA reads as TGTGCCAGCAGTGGTGACGTTACTGAAGCTTTCTTT. This sequence encodes CASSGDVTEAFF.

This clonotype appeared many times. This rearrangement joins TRBV24-1 to TRBJ2-3, with TRBD2 as a possible D gene (5 bases). Germline CDR1 is KGHDR and CDR2 is SFDVKD. This CDR3 contains 15 residues. V lost 6 bases and J lost 4, with 16 bases in between. CDR3 nucleotides: TGTGCCACCAGTCCTACCGGGGTACGGGCAGATACGCAGTATTTT. Translation gives CATSPTGVRADTQYF.

Points on this clonotype: A read error may explain this, as a much larger clone is one base away. This rearrangement joins TRBV15 to TRBJ2-1, with D tentatively TRBD1 or TRBD2 (6 bases each). CDR1 LNHNV and CDR2 YYDKDF come from the germline V gene (reference sequence). CDR3 length equals 13 residues. The CDR3 region is CATSRRGVNEQLF. The CDR3 nucleotides read TGTGCCACCAGCAGAAGGGGGGTCAATGAGCAGCTCTTC. The complete variable domain, with remaining parts taken from reference TRBV15 and TRBJ2-1, reads DAMVIQNPRYQVTQFGKPVTLSCSQTLNHNVMYWYQQKSSQAPKLLFHYYDKDFNNEADTPDNFQSRRPNTSFCFLDIRSPGLGDTAMYLCATSRRGVNEQLFGPGTRLTVL.

This chain uses TRBV10-3 with TRBJ1-2; 9 positions agree with TRBD1. The CDR3 loop spans 13 amino acids. The J segment lost 3 bases and the V segment lost 10 bases, leaving 6 bases of the junction unmatched. Germline lookup yields CDR1 ENHRY and CDR2 SYGVKD. The CDR3 sequence: CATRQGEDYGYTF. The CDR3 DNA reads TGTGCCACCCGACAGGGGGAGGACTATGGCTACACCTTC.

V gene TRBV27 combines with J gene TRBJ2-2; TRBD2 agrees at 10 bases. In germline, CDR1 is MNHEY, CDR2 SMNVEV (reference sequence). J gave up 6 bases and V 8 bases, and 12 bases lay outside the gene matches. The CDR3 is made up of 16 amino acids. CDR3 bases: TGTGCCAGCTCGGTCCAACGGACTAGCGGCGCCGGGGAGCTGTTTTTT. Amino acid sequence: CASSVQRTSGAGELFF.

A few counts support this clonotype. V and J are TRBV7-9 and TRBJ2-1; D remains unclear. The germline V gene has CDR1 SEHNR and CDR2 FQNEAQ (reference sequence). V was clipped by 2 bases and J by 5 bases, with 10 bases between them. The CDR3 consists of 14 residues. The CDR3, as DNA: TGTGCCAGCAGCTTAAGATGGCATGACAATGAGCAGTTCTTC. Protein product: CASSLRWHDNEQFF.

This clonotype was observed a handful of times. V and J are TRBV6-2 or TRBV6-3 and TRBJ2-7, with 8 bases lining up with TRBD2. Germline V gene sequence: CDR1 MNHEY, CDR2 SVGEGT. Trimming took 1 base from V and 3 from J; bases not matched to a gene: 8. This CDR3 is 16 amino acids long. The CDR3 is CASSYYVTSENYEQYF. CDR3 nucleotides: TGTGCCAGCAGTTACTATGTGACTAGCGAGAACTACGAGCAGTACTTC.